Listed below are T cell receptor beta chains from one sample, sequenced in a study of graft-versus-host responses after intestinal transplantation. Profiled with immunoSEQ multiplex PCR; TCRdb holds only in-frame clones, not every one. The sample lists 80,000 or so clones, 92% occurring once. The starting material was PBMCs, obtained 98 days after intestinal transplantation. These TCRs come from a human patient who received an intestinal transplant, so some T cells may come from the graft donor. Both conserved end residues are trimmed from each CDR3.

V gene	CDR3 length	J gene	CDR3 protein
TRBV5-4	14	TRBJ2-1	ASSLGLAGEYNEQF
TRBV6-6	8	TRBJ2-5	ASGRETQY
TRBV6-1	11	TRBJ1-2	VSTRDFLYGYT
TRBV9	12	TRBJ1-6	ASSVRPGDSPLH
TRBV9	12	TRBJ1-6	ASKGTVYNSPLH
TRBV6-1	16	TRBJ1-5	ASSETLRQGISNQPQH
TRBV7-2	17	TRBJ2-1	ASSSPGLAGGTPYNEQF
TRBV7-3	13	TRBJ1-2	ASRLTSAANYGYT
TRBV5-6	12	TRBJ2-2	ASSLIMGSGELF
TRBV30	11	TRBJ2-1	AWSVTHYNEQF
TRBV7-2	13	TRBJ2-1	ASSPFGTSANEQF
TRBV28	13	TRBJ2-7	ASSLRRGLTYEQY
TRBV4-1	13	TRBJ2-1	ASSPQREYGNEQF
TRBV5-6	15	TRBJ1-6	ASSLYGGSSYNSPLH
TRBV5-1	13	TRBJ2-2	ASSLHRENTGELF
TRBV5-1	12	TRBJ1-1	ASSFRSGDTEAF
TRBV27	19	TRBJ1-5	ASSGRKGDPGQGYSNQPQH
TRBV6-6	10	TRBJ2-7	ASSYSSGEQY
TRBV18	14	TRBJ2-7	ASYHQRQNSPYEQY
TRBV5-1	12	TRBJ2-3	ASVRGSPTDTQY
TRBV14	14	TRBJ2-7	ASSPLGLAGEGEQY
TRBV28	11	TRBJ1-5	ASGRPGRQPQH
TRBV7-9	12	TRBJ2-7	ASNRGQGFYEQY
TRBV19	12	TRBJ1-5	ASSIGRGNQPQH
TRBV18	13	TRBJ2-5	ASSPIPGSQETQY
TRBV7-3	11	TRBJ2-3	ASSLLNTDTQY
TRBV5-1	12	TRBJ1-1	ASSLGGLNTEAF
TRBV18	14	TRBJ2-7	ASSPLGRKETYEQY
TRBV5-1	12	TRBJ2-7	ASSLVQGTYEQY
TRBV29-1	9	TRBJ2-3	SVVSTDTQY
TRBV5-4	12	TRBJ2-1	ASSFREVKNEQF
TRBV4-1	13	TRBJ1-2	ASSQVYLLAGGYT
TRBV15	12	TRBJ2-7	ATSEQDRSYEQY
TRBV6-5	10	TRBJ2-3	ASSYSIDTQY
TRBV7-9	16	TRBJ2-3	ASRFPGLGSLSTDTQY
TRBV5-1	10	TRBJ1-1	ASSLAGVRAF
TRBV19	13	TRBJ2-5	ASSIGGGMEETQY
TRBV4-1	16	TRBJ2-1	ASSQNALLAGGGNEQF
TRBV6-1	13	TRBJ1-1	ASRDRGRMNTEAF
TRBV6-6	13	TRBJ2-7	ASSPQGTAAYEQY
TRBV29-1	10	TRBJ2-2	SVQTVLGELF
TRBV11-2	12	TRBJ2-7	ASSFGGLPYEQY
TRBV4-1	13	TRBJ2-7	ASSPSGTGTYEQY
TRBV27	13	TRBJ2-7	ATSAWGKGSYEQY
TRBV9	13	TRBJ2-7	ASSSAGGVGYEQY
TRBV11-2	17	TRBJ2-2	ASSLDPPGRGLNTGELF
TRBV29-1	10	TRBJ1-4	SVRGFDEKLF
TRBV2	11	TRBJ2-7	ASSQTGTYEQY
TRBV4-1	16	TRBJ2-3	ASSQVFGLARQPDTQY
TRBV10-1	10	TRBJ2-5	ASSEGLETQY
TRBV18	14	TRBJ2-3	ASSHALPGEPDTQY
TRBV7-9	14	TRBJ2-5	ASSPTAGGVQETQY